The entry below describes one TCR beta chain. Its specificity is unknown. The sample belongs to a study of CD8 T cells in Susac syndrome. Whole-study findings and limits: The relatively small number of individuals in the TCR sequencing and HLA analysis was acknowledged by the study. The authors found some 15 Susac-specific public clones in total CD8+ repertoires and four to six in CD8+ TEMRA repertoires.

An input of roughly 0.5 to 1 ug of RNA was subjected to reverse transcription using random hexamers. It was immunoSEQ multiplex PCR that amplified TCR beta CDR3 across 54 Vbeta and 13 Jbeta. One entry per CDR3 protein results from TCRdb running MiXCR on the immunoSEQ multiplex PCR reads. The sample lists more than 95,000 distinct CDR3 sequences; around 94% were seen once. Bulk CD8+ and CD4+ cells came from magnetic negative isolation; CD8+ TEMRA by FACS. The source of this sequence is a human donor with Susac syndrome. Specimen: CD8+ T cells from PBMCs.

DNA of the CDR3: TGTGCCAGCAGCTCTCAATCCGGGACTAGCGGGAGCGAGGTCGATGAGCAGTTCTTC. Its translation: CASSSQSGTSGSEVDEQFF. This chain links TRBV7-9 with TRBJ2-1, with 14 bases identical to TRBD2. The V segment lost 4 bases and the J segment 8 bases; nucleotides outside the gene matches: 16. The CDR3 length is 19 residues. Germline-derived CDR1 and CDR2 are SEHNR and FQNEAQ (reference sequence).